The 16 T cell receptor beta chains below come from one sample, sequenced in a study of cytomegalovirus exposure and HLA in healthy donors. 13 Jbeta primers and 60 Vbeta primers were used for the PCR. This table comes from immunoSEQ multiplex PCR, and its TCRdb copy is limited to in-frame clones, with some not included. With some 130,000 clones in the sample, the ten largest clones hold around 1.5%. Sequencing used PBMCs. Every receptor here comes from a middle-aged woman in good health and CMV-seronegative.

The chain uses TRBV6-1 and TRBJ2-1; D perhaps matches TRBD1 (5 bases). This CDR3 comprises 15 residues. The V gene lost 6 bases and the J gene lost 4 bases, with 16 bases spanning the gap. Germline loops: CDR1 MNHNS, CDR2 SASEGT. CDR3 DNA: TGTGCCAGCAGCGACCCTAGTAGGGGTTACAATGAGCAGTTCTTC. It yields the protein CASSDPSRGYNEQFF.

J is TRBJ1-3 and V is TRBV7-2; no clear D. Trimming removed 5 bases at V and 7 bases at J, with 9 bases between. In germline, CDR1 is SGHTA, CDR2 FQGNSA. The length of the CDR3 is 12 residues. CDR3 sequence: CASSRTFNTIYF. For the CDR3, the DNA is TGTGCCAGCAGCAGGACTTTTAACACCATATATTTT.

J is TRBJ1-2 and V is TRBV27, with 9 positions matching TRBD1. The V and J ends lost 6 bases and 4 bases, in that order; junction bases with no gene match: 6. This CDR3 comprises 14 residues. In germline, CDR1 is MNHEY, CDR2 SMNVEV (reference sequence). As DNA, the CDR3 is TGTGCCAGCAGCCCACAGGGGGCATCCTATGGCTACACCTTC. Residues: CASSPQGASYGYTF.

The CDR3 spells CASSLQGQSYEQYV. For the CDR3, the DNA is TGTGCCAGCAGCTTACAGGGGCAGTCCTACGAGCAGTACGTC. This rearrangement joins TRBV7-8 to TRBJ2-7; possible D gene TRBD1, 6 bases. The V end was cut by 2 bases, the J end by 1 base, with 9 bases between. Germline V lookup: CDR1 SGHVS, CDR2 FQNEAQ. CDR3 length equals 14 residues.

The chain links TRBV6-4 to TRBJ2-3, with 12 bases matching TRBD2. This CDR3 comprises 16 residues. Trimming cost V 5 bases and J 6 bases; bases outside gene matches: 9. Per germline, CDR1 MRHNA and CDR2 SNTAGT. The CDR3 sequence: CASSRTSGDNADTQYF. The CDR3 coding sequence is TGTGCCAGCAGTCGGACTAGCGGGGACAACGCGGATACGCAGTATTTT.

The rearrangement uses TRBV10-3 and TRBJ2-5, with 12 bases that match TRBD2. CDR1 is ENHRY, CDR2 SYGVKD, per germline. The ends lost 4 bases at V and 4 bases at J; junction bases unmatched: 4. CDR3 length: 15 amino acids. The CDR3 reads CAISATSGGSETQYF. The DNA of the CDR3 is TGTGCCATCAGTGCGACTAGCGGGGGCTCAGAGACCCAGTACTTC.

The chain couples TRBV18 to TRBJ1-1; D call uncertain. CDR3 size: 15 residues. Germline CDR1 KGHSH, CDR2 LQKENI. The ends were cut back, 0 bases at V and 1 base at J, with 9 bases in the middle. The CDR3 spells CASSPPSRANTEAFF. CDR3 sequence (DNA): TGTGCCAGCTCACCACCGTCGCGGGCGAACACTGAAGCTTTCTTT.

The gene calls are TRBV7-9 and TRBJ1-6, with D hard to call. Trimming removed 5 bases from V and 8 bases from J, with 4 bases in between. Germline CDR1 SEHNR, CDR2 FQNEAQ (reference sequence). This CDR3 has 11 amino acids. The CDR3 DNA is TGTGCCAGCAGCACAGATTCACCCCTCCACTTT. Translating gives CASSTDSPLHF.

V and J are TRBV28 and TRBJ2-7; D is undetermined. The germline V gene encodes CDR1 MDHEN and CDR2 SYDVKM. Trimming removed 6 bases at V and 3 bases at J, with 3 bases between. The CDR3 consists of 10 residues. CDR3 sequence (DNA): TGTGCCAGCAGCCGCTACGAGCAGTACTTC. Amino acids: CASSRYEQYF.

The J gene is TRBJ1-2, the V gene TRBV4-3; 7 bases line up with TRBD1. Trimming took 2 bases from V and 4 from J; bases not matched to a gene: 4. This CDR3 is built from 14 residues. The germline V gene encodes CDR1 LGHNA and CDR2 YSLEER. In DNA form, the CDR3 reads TGCGCCAGCAGCCAACCTGGACAGGCCTATGGCTACACCTTC. Residues: CASSQPGQAYGYTF.

The rearrangement joins TRBV5-1 to TRBJ1-1; the D is unclear. CDR1 is SGHRS, CDR2 YFSETQ, per germline. V shed 7 bases and J shed 0 bases, with 16 bases lying between them. This CDR3 comprises 15 residues. CDR3 amino acids: CASATRGGLNTEAFF. The DNA for the CDR3 is TGCGCCAGCGCGACCCGCGGCGGATTGAACACTGAAGCTTTCTTT.

The CDR3 DNA is TGTGCCAGCAGCGACCGGGACAGCTCCTACGAGCAGTACTTC. Its translation is CASSDRDSSYEQYF. The chain combines TRBV9 with TRBJ2-7, with TRBD1 matching 7 bases. CDR3 length: 14 amino acids. V dropped 3 bases and J dropped 0; count of bases not matched to a gene: 3. CDR1 SGDLS and CDR2 YYNGEE come from the germline V gene.

As concerns this clone: The junction departs from germline at one end; a sequencing error may be responsible. The genes are TRBV7-9 and TRBJ1-3, with D perhaps TRBD1 (6 bases). The CDR3 totals 16 residues. Germline V CDR1 and CDR2: SEHNR, FQNEAQ (reference sequence). CDR3 protein: CANSLGSGHTGNTIYF. The DNA for the CDR3 is TGTGCCAACAGCTTAGGTTCGGGACATACTGGAAACACCATATATTTT.

In DNA form, the CDR3 reads TGTGCCAGCAGCCGGGACTACTACACCGGGGAGCTGTTTTTT. This codes for CASSRDYYTGELFF. This chain joins TRBV11-1 and TRBJ2-2, with TRBD2 identical over 7 bases. This CDR3 is built from 14 residues. The germline V gene encodes CDR1 SGHAT and CDR2 FQDESV (reference sequence). V lost 5 bases and J lost 3; bases outside the gene matches: 3. Full variable domain (rest looked up from reference TRBV11-1 and TRBJ2-2): EAEVAQSPRYKITEKSQAVAFWCDPISGHATLYWYRQILGQGPELLVQFQDESVVDDSQLPKDRFSAERLKGVDSTLKIQPAELGDSAMYLCASSRDYYTGELFFGEGSRLTVL.

J is TRBJ2-3 and V is TRBV28; D might be TRBD2 (6 bases). The V end was cut by 5 bases, the J end by 3 bases, with 15 bases between. CDR1 is MDHEN, CDR2 SYDVKM, per germline. The CDR3 has 15 residues. CDR3 bases: TGTGCCAGCAGTCCTCTAGGCGGGGTGACAGATACGCAGTATTTT. Translating it yields CASSPLGGVTDTQYF.

J is TRBJ2-3 and V is TRBV21-1; TRBD1 reflects the table's D call only, with no check against the DNA. TRBV21-1 is marked as a pseudogene. The CDR3 extends over 15 amino acids. The CDR3 sequence is CARGGAGGSTDTQYF. Written as DNA, the CDR3 is TGTGCCAGAGGGGGGGCAGGGGGCAGCACAGATACGCAGTATTTT.